A selection of T cell receptor beta chains follows, all from one sample in a study of T cells after posttransplantation cyclophosphamide. The table came from immunoSEQ multiplex PCR; TCRdb's copy has only in-frame clones and leaves some out. The sample holds over 35,000 clones, and no clone turns up only once. The specimen sequenced was PBMCs. These receptors were taken from a man between 40 and 49 years old in good health, CMV-negative, and a related stem cell transplant donor. CDR3s include the opening cysteine and the closing phenylalanine or tryptophan. D genes are given only for firm matches. Size tells how often a clone was seen (once, few, many) or the class of an expanded clone, and some rows leave it out.

J,D,V,size,CDR3,DNA
TRBJ2-1,TRBD2,TRBV9,-,CASSDWREATGTSSYNEQFF,TGTGCCAGCAGTGATTGGCGGGAGGCCACAGGAACGAGCTCCTACAATGAGCAGTTCTTC
TRBJ2-5,TRBD2,TRBV6-5,few,CASSGSGSQETQYF,TGTGCCAGCAGTGGTAGCGGGAGTCAAGAGACCCAGTACTTC
TRBJ1-6,-,TRBV30,few,CAWSDRGWNSPLHF,TGTGCCTGGAGTGATAGGGGCTGGAATTCACCCCTCCACTTT
TRBJ2-3,-,TRBV5-1,many,CASSLQASTDTQYF,TGCGCCAGCAGCTTGCAGGCTAGCACAGATACGCAGTATTTT
TRBJ2-5,TRBD2,TRBV11-2,many,CASSLEGLAGGTQYF,TGTGCCAGCAGCTTAGAGGGACTAGCGGGGGGGACCCAGTACTTC
TRBJ1-1,-,TRBV5-4,many,CASSLQATVANTEAFF,TGTGCCAGCAGCTTGCAGGCGACGGTGGCTAACACTGAAGCTTTCTTT
TRBJ2-2,TRBD1,TRBV13,many,CASSFRTGINTGELFF,TGTGCCAGCAGCTTCCGGACAGGGATAAACACCGGGGAGCTGTTTTTT
TRBJ1-2,TRBD1,TRBV6-6,many,CASTDRDYGYTF,TGTGCCAGCACCGACAGGGACTATGGCTACACCTTC
TRBJ2-5,-,TRBV5-4,-,CASSLAGVGTQYF,TGTGCCAGCAGCTTGGCCGGGGTTGGGACCCAGTACTTC
TRBJ1-1,-,TRBV6-9,many,CAGLSGPDLLTEAFF,TGTGCCGGGCTTTCAGGTCCGGACTTGCTCACTGAAGCTTTCTTT
TRBJ2-1,TRBD2,TRBV6-5,many,CASSPGLAIYNEQFF,TGTGCCAGCAGTCCGGGACTAGCGATTTACAATGAGCAGTTCTTC
TRBJ2-5,TRBD2,TRBV5-8,many,CASSFGTGTRQETQYF,TGTGCCAGCAGCTTTGGGACCGGGACTAGGCAAGAGACCCAGTACTTC
TRBJ2-5,TRBD2,TRBV5-6,few,CASSSWGGGRQETQYF,TGTGCCAGCAGCTCCTGGGGCGGGGGTAGACAAGAGACCCAGTACTTC
TRBJ1-4,-,TRBV7-9,many,CASTFGQINEKLFF,TGTGCCAGCACCTTTGGACAAATTAATGAAAAACTGTTTTTT
TRBJ2-5,TRBD2,TRBV7-2,many,CASSLVGGGQETQYF,TGTGCCAGCAGCTTAGTTGGGGGAGGGCAAGAGACCCAGTACTTC
TRBJ2-2,TRBD2,TRBV5-6,many,CASSLEGLRESGGELFF,TGTGCCAGCAGCTTAGAAGGGTTGCGGGAGTCCGGCGGGGAGCTGTTTTTT
TRBJ2-5,TRBD1,TRBV6-5,many,CASSSGGGETQYF,TGTGCCAGCAGTTCAGGGGGCGGAGAGACCCAGTACTTC
TRBJ2-4,TRBD1,TRBV23-1,-,CASLWTGTDALAKNIQYF,TGCGCCAGCCTTTGGACAGGGACCGATGCTTTAGCCAAAAACATTCAGTACTTC
TRBJ2-1,-,TRBV7-7,many,CASSLEEGLYNEQFF,TGTGCTAGCAGCTTAGAGGAGGGGCTATACAATGAGCAGTTCTTC
TRBJ1-1,TRBD1,TRBV18,many,CASSPRTGANTEAFF,TGTGCCAGCTCACCACGGACAGGGGCGAACACTGAAGCTTTCTTT
TRBJ1-5,-,TRBV2,many,CASSAEENNQPQHF,TGTGCCAGCAGTGCGGAGGAAAACAATCAGCCCCAGCATTTT
TRBJ1-6,TRBD1,TRBV27,-,CASSSWTGARNSPLHF,TGTGCCAGCAGTTCCTGGACAGGGGCACGGAATTCACCCCTCCACTTT
TRBJ1-2,TRBD1,TRBV6-5,many,CASSPSDRLFDGYTF,TGTGCCAGCAGCCCCTCGGACAGGTTGTTCGATGGCTACACCTTC
TRBJ2-5,TRBD2,TRBV9,-,CASSVAGGWETQYF,TGTGCCAGCAGCGTAGCCGGGGGGTGGGAGACCCAGTACTTC
TRBJ2-1,-,TRBV15,many,CATSIASLAESSYNEQFF,TGTGCCACCAGCATAGCTAGTTTGGCAGAAAGCTCCTACAATGAGCAGTTCTTC
TRBJ2-1,TRBD1,TRBV2,many,CASSPDRGHNEQFF,TGTGCCAGCAGTCCTGACAGGGGGCACAATGAGCAGTTCTTC